This T cell receptor beta chain was profiled in a study of blood T cell repertoires in COVID-19. The wider study: Acute and convalescent COVID-19 samples came from the United States, Italy and Spain.

This table comes from immunoSEQ multiplex PCR, and its TCRdb copy is limited to in-frame clones, with some not included. This table holds almost 200,000 clones, 70% to 90% found once. With 3 bases clipped from V and 0 bases from J, the junction kept 1 base outside the gene matches. Looked up from germline, CDR1 is LGHDT and CDR2 is YNNKEL (reference sequence). This CDR3 is built from 15 residues. The sequenced sample was peripheral blood. This chain connects TRBV3-1 (or the pseudogene TRBV3-2) to TRBJ1-1; TRBD1 matches at 10 bases. The sequence came from a woman in her 70s with acute or convalescent COVID-19. This CDR3 reads CASSQGQGMNTEAFF. CDR3 coding DNA: TGTGCCAGCAGCCAGGGACAGGGGATGAACACTGAAGCTTTCTTT.